This note documents a single T cell receptor beta chain sequence. The antigen remains undetermined. The sample belongs to a study of vaccination effects on CD4 cells after COVID-19. As for the study in general: Sample collection from two convalescent patients occurred 16 days and one week before vaccination.

The method was immunoSEQ multiplex PCR; TCRdb's version includes in-frame clones alone and lacks a portion of them. The profile shows 20,000 to 30,000 clones, about three quarters of them singletons. Prior to sequencing, the ViraFEST assay stimulated PBMC with viral peptide pools, which expanded the antigen-specific CD4+ T cells. Following 10 days of culture, CD4+ T cells were isolated. A PCR test confirmed that the person had SARS-CoV-2 infection between March and December 2020. CDR1 is DFQATT, CDR2 SNEGSKA, per germline (reference sequence). The CDR3 loop spans 11 amino acids. With 6 bases removed from V and 7 bases from J, the gap between germline ends came to 9 bases.

J is TRBJ2-2 and V is TRBV20-1; perhaps D is TRBD1 or TRBD2 (5 bases each). The input for sequencing was CD4+ T cells from PBMCs cultured with SARS-CoV-2 spike peptides, taken before COVID-19 vaccination. This receptor was identified in a human donor who had a prior SARS-CoV-2 infection. Here the CDR3 reads CSARDLGELFF. CDR3 DNA: TGCAGTGCCCGGGACCTCGGGGAGCTGTTTTTT.